These 30 T cell receptor beta chains originate from one sample sequenced in a study of tumor-infiltrating lymphocytes in primary liver carcinoma. Using a constant-region primer together with ProtoScript II reverse transcriptase, TCR beta cDNA was made from about 500 ng of total RNA. For TCR beta, libraries were produced by three nested multiplex PCR rounds using slightly modified ARM-PCR. Forward primers for TRBV1-TRBV30 and a C-beta reverse primer served the first two PCR rounds, at about 10 cycles each. TCRdb re-called the multiplex PCR reads through MiXCR, storing one row per CDR3 protein. The sample holds about 330,000 distinct CDR3 sequences; approximately 65% are singletons and the top ten take 5.5% to 8%. They got blood RNA out of unsorted whole blood and also pulled out germline DNA. Sequenced sample: peripheral blood. The receptors shown here come from a man aged 35-49 years with primary liver carcinoma and hepatitis B virus infection.

This clonotype has a count of ten or more. The rearrangement links TRBV29-1 to TRBJ2-5; TRBD1 matches 7 bases. The CDR3 contains 11 residues. Germline V lookup: CDR1 SQVTM, CDR2 ANQGSEA. V was clipped by 8 bases and J by 4 bases; unmatched bases: 4. The CDR3 sequence is CSTRQGETQYF. DNA for the CDR3: TGCAGCACAAGACAGGGAGAGACCCAGTACTTC.

Of note for this clonotype: One end of the junction is discordant with germline, which a read error may explain. As DNA, the CDR3 is TGTGCCAGCAGTTTTCAAATGTATGGCTACATCTTC. Residues: CASSFQMYGYIF. The chain has TRBV12-3 or TRBV12-4 and TRBJ1-2; D gene ambiguous. There are 12 residues in the CDR3.

This chain joins TRBV11-2 and TRBJ2-1; the D is unclear. Germline assignment: CDR1 SGHAT and CDR2 FQNNGV. CDR3 length equals 14 residues. Between the trimmed V and J ends, which lost 3 bases and 16 bases, there was a span of 22 bases. As DNA, the CDR3 is TGTGCCAGCAGCTTCACGGCCCACTACAATGAGCGATTCTTC. Encoded protein: CASSFTAHYNERFF.

Concerning this clonotype: A junction boundary mismatches the germline segment, possibly from a read error. V is TRBV11-2 and J is TRBJ2-1; D unresolved. The germline gives CDR1 SGHAT, CDR2 FQNNGV. The CDR3 is 18 amino acids. The CDR3 DNA reads TGTGCCAGCAGCCCACGACCTGCACTGGTGGCCCCTCACAATGGGCAGTTCTTC. It translates to CASSPRPALVAPHNGQFF.

This clonotype has a single count. The junction and the germline gene differ at one end; a read error may be behind it. The genes are TRBV6-6 and TRBJ2-5; maybe TRBD1 (5 bases). CDR3 length equals 14 residues. Looked up from germline, CDR1 is MNHNY and CDR2 is SVGAGI (reference sequence). CDR3: CGSSYLGLSETQYF. The CDR3 coding sequence is TGTGGCAGCAGTTACTTGGGGCTGAGCGAGACCCAGTACTTC.

Comment on this clonotype: Germline is not matched at one junction end, which may reflect a read error. The chain recombines TRBV4-2 with TRBJ2-5; 9 bases are a match to TRBD1. This CDR3 has 16 amino acids. Germline V gene lookup returns CDR1 LGHNA and CDR2 YNFKEQ. CDR3 DNA: TGTGCCAGCAGCCACGGGGGGACAGGGCGGGAAGAGACCCAGTATTTC. This encodes CASSHGGTGREETQYF.

For this clonotype: A read error may account for a junction end that differs from germline. The chain has TRBV5-1 and TRBJ1-1; D gene uncertain. The CDR3 is made up of 14 amino acids. The germline CDR1 and CDR2 sequences are SGHRS and YFSETQ. The CDR3 loop is CASSLAAVSNEALF. The CDR3 DNA sequence: TGCGCCAGCAGCTTGGCGGCAGTGAGCAATGAAGCTCTCTTT.

This clonotype has a handful of counts. The gene calls are TRBV6-2 or TRBV6-3 and TRBJ2-7; 9 bases match TRBD1. V shed 7 bases and J 6 bases; nucleotides not matched to a gene: 7. The CDR3 loop spans 13 amino acids. From germline, CDR1 is MNHEY and CDR2 SVGEGT. DNA of the CDR3: TGTGCCAGCACCTCGGACAGGGGTGCCGAGCAGTACTTC. Translated, it gives CASTSDRGAEQYF.

The chain is built from TRBV14 and TRBJ2-7; no reliable D call. The germline V and J ends were trimmed by 0 bases and 6 bases, with 9 bases remaining between them. This CDR3 has 13 amino acids. Per the germline V gene, CDR1 is SGHDN and CDR2 is FVKESK. The CDR3 DNA is TGTGCCAGCAGCCAAGATCTCGGGCCCGAGCAGTACTTC. Residues: CASSQDLGPEQYF.

The rearrangement joins TRBV7-8 to TRBJ2-1, with D perhaps matching TRBD2 (6 bases). With 1 base removed from V and 7 bases from J, the gap between germline ends came to 26 bases. The germline CDR1 and CDR2 sequences are SGHVS and FQNEAQ. The CDR3 is 19 amino acids. The CDR3 DNA sequence: TGTGCCAGCAGCTTAGTAAGGCGAACTAGCTGGAGTACCCGGAATGAGCAGTTCTTC. Residues: CASSLVRRTSWSTRNEQFF.

This clonotype was found a few times. This clone may be a read error of a much larger clone one base away. DNA of the CDR3: TGTGCCAGCAGCGAACAGCAGTGGCTTGGGGCCAACGTCCTGACTTTC. It codes for CASSEQQWLGANVLTF. The V call is TRBV4-2, the J call TRBJ2-6; no reliable D call. CDR3 length equals 16 residues. Germline CDR1 reads LGHNA; CDR2 reads YNFKEQ. V lost 5 bases and J 3 bases, leaving 14 bases between the germline ends.

In regard to this clonotype: Because the CDR3 is missing its conserved closing phenylalanine or tryptophan, this is likely a read error. The DNA is left out, because the CDR3 cannot be placed on it with certainty; the CDR3 is given as TCRdb lists it. V is TRBV6-5 and J is TRBJ1-2; the table calls TRBD1, which could not be checked here. Germline CDR1 reads MNHEY; CDR2 reads SVGAGI. The CDR3 comprises 13 residues, both ends counted. The CDR3 reads CASSQGQFQGCTL.

This rearrangement joins TRBV14 to TRBJ1-5, with D unclear. CDR3 length: 17 amino acids. V lost 0 bases, J lost 0 bases, and 12 bases lay in between. Germline CDR1 and CDR2: SGHDN and FVKESK. Here the CDR3 reads CASSQEHPVYSNQPQHF. CDR3 DNA: TGTGCCAGCAGCCAAGAACACCCGGTTTATAGCAATCAGCCCCAGCATTTT.

This clonotype has a count of ten or more. V is TRBV5-6 and J is TRBJ1-2; a weak D match, TRBD1 (6 bases). Germline-derived CDR1 and CDR2 are SGHDT and YYEEEE. The CDR3 runs to 14 residues. Trimming removed 1 base from V and 0 bases from J, with 7 bases in between. DNA of the CDR3: TGTGCCAGCAGCTTGCAGGGGTCTAACTATGGCTACACCTTC. This codes for CASSLQGSNYGYTF.

This clonotype has a handful of counts. The V and J genes are TRBV11-1 and TRBJ1-5, with D maybe TRBD1 (5 bases). The germline V gene encodes CDR1 SGHAT and CDR2 FQDESV (reference sequence). Trimming pared 5 bases from V and 3 bases from J, leaving 11 bases between. This CDR3 contains 14 residues. CDR3 bases: TGTGCCAGCAGCACGGGAGGGGACAATCAGCCCCAGCATTTT. Translated, it gives CASSTGGDNQPQHF.

Notes on this clonotype: This clone may be a read error of a much larger clone one base away. This rearrangement joins TRBV4-2 to TRBJ2-3, with D perhaps matching TRBD2 (5 bases). The CDR3 spans 15 residues. Germline-derived CDR1 and CDR2 are LGHNA and YNFKEQ. The CDR3 region has the DNA TGTGCCAGCACCCAAGTCCGGAGGAGCACAGATACGCAGTATTTT. Its translation: CASTQVRRSTDTQYF.

This clonotype came up a few times. The chain uses TRBV14 and TRBJ2-7; D uncertain. CDR1 and CDR2 from the germline V gene are SGHDN and FVKESK. The length of the CDR3 is 15 residues. Trimming cost V 2 bases and J 3 bases, with 14 bases left between them. The CDR3 protein is CASSQIVQTIYEQYF. The DNA for the CDR3 is TGTGCCAGCAGCCAAATCGTCCAGACGATCTACGAGCAGTACTTC.

Of note for this clonotype: At one end, the junction sequence differs from germline, possibly due to a read error. This rearrangement joins TRBV11-2 to TRBJ2-7, with D tentatively TRBD2 (6 bases). This CDR3 has 16 amino acids. Germline V gene sequence: CDR1 SGHAT, CDR2 FQNNGV. In DNA form, the CDR3 reads TGTCCCAGCAGCTTAGCTCTAGCAGGAGGGCCCTCCGAGCAGTACTTC. It specifies CPSSLALAGGPSEQYF.

With regard to this clonotype: A much bigger clone sits one base away, suggesting this may be a read error. This chain connects TRBV6-1 to TRBJ1-6; D unclear. The germline V gene has CDR1 MNHNS and CDR2 SASEGT. This CDR3 contains 15 residues. CDR3 coding DNA: TGTGCCAGCAGGGAAGCGAGCTCCTATGATTCACCCCTCCACTTT. As protein: CASREASSYDSPLHF.

This clonotype was seen a handful of times. The genes are TRBV6-5 and TRBJ2-1; D may correspond to TRBD1 or TRBD2 (5 bases each). Trimming shortened V by 4 bases and J by 6 bases, and 16 bases separated the two germline ends. The CDR3 covers 15 residues. CDR1 and CDR2 (germline): MNHEY, SVGAGI. CDR3 residues: CASSSALGVRNEQFF. In nucleotides, the CDR3 is TGTGCCAGCAGTTCAGCCCTGGGGGTTCGCAATGAGCAGTTCTTC.

Remarks on this clonotype: The junction departs from the called germline gene at one end, perhaps through a read error. The CDR3: CVSSLVARQETQYF. In DNA form, the CDR3 reads TGTGTCAGCAGCTTGGTCGCCAGACAAGAGACCCAGTACTTC. The chain recombines TRBV5-6 with TRBJ2-5, with D unclear. The length of the CDR3 is 14 residues. Germline V CDR1 and CDR2: SGHDT, YYEEEE.

This clonotype came up many times. V and J are TRBV6-2 or TRBV6-3 and TRBJ1-2, with no clear D. The CDR3 has 15 residues. The germline CDR1 and CDR2 sequences are MNHEY and SVGEGT. With 5 bases removed from V and 4 bases from J, the gap between germline ends came to 17 bases. In DNA, the CDR3 is TGTGCCAGCAGTACCGTTCGGGTTACTCTCTATGGCTACACCTTC. Translation gives CASSTVRVTLYGYTF.

This clonotype came up a few times. The chain joins TRBV4-1 to TRBJ2-1; 10 bases align to TRBD2. Germline loops: CDR1 MGHRA, CDR2 YSYEKL. The length of the CDR3 is 17 residues. Trimming took 4 bases from V and 5 from J; bases not matched to a gene: 11. This CDR3 reads CASSRGSSGSFDNEQFF. Written as DNA, the CDR3 is TGCGCCAGCAGCCGGGGGTCTAGCGGGAGTTTCGACAATGAGCAGTTCTTC.

By share, this clonotype counts as medium-sized. The chain links TRBV11-3 to TRBJ1-1, with a weak D call TRBD1 (6 bases). This CDR3 is 13 amino acids long. V gave up 2 bases and J gave up 6 bases, with 10 bases separating them. Germline V gene data show CDR1 as SGHNT and CDR2 as YENEEA. As DNA, the CDR3 is TGTGCCAGCAGCTTATTCCCAGGGGCTGAAGCTTTCTTT. Its protein product is CASSLFPGAEAFF.

J is TRBJ2-2 and V is TRBV5-4, with 9 bases lining up with TRBD2. CDR1 is SGHNT, CDR2 YYREEE, per germline (reference sequence). V lost 0 bases and J lost 6; bases outside the gene matches: 6. This CDR3 contains 16 residues. The CDR3 loop is CASSLAASSGAGELFF. The CDR3 DNA reads as TGTGCCAGCAGCTTGGCCGCGTCTAGCGGGGCCGGGGAGCTGTTTTTT.

The chain joins TRBV11-2 to TRBJ1-5, with D perhaps TRBD2 (6 bases). The J call may be mistaken, given a closer DNA end match to TRBJ2-3. CDR1 is SGHAT, CDR2 FQNNGV, per germline. This CDR3 has 13 amino acids. CDR3 bases: TGTGCCAGCAGCCCGGGGGTCAATCAGTCCCAGTATTTT. Translation gives CASSPGVNQSQYF.

As for this clonotype: Germline and junction disagree at one end, which may indicate a read error. The chain employs TRBV11-2 and TRBJ2-7; D gene ambiguous. The CDR3 has 15 amino acids. Germline lookup yields CDR1 SGHAT and CDR2 FQNNGV. The CDR3 protein is CASSIYPRHSYEQYF. The CDR3 DNA reads TGTGCCAGCAGCATTTATCCCCGACACTCCTATGAGCAGTACTTC.

The genes are TRBV5-4 and TRBJ2-7; the match to TRBD2 covers 7 bases. The trim removed 4 bases at V and 7 bases at J, leaving 14 bases unmatched. This CDR3 contains 15 residues. Germline CDR1 and CDR2: SGHNT and YYREEE (reference sequence). Written as DNA, the CDR3 is TGTGCCAGCAGCCCGACTAGCTGGAGGGCAAGGGAGCAGTACTTC. It encodes CASSPTSWRAREQYF.

With respect to this clonotype: This may arise from a read error, as a much more abundant clone is one base away. CDR3 sequence reads: CTSSGLAGVGDTQYF. The CDR3 DNA follows: TGTACCAGCAGTGGACTAGCGGGAGTCGGAGATACGCAGTATTTT. The chain employs TRBV6-1 and TRBJ2-3; the match to TRBD2 covers 13 bases. Germline V CDR1 and CDR2: MNHNS, SASEGT. The CDR3 is made up of 15 amino acids.

With respect to this clonotype: The junction departs from the called germline gene at one end, perhaps through a read error. V is TRBV30 and J is TRBJ2-7; 9 bases match TRBD2. Germline V gene sequence: CDR1 GTSNPN, CDR2 SVGIG (reference sequence). The CDR3 contains 15 residues. The CDR3 coding sequence is TGCGCCTGGAGTGAAGTAGCGGGAGACGGGTACGAGCAGTACTTC. Encoded protein: CAWSEVAGDGYEQYF.